This TCR beta chain was observed in a study of T cells in tuberculosis. Overall study: This South African cohort compared adolescents with or without latent tuberculosis against adults with active tuberculosis. Within 7 days of starting treatment, or before, PBMC were stored.

As for time point: new active TB diagnosis, blood taken before or within 7 days of starting treatment. Tuberculosis was confirmed by positive sputum smear and/or M. tuberculosis culture. Each donor contributed approximately 100,000 T cells on average, unsorted. V was clipped by 9 bases and J by 5 bases; unmatched bases: 12. Germline CDR1 is SGHNT and CDR2 is YYREEE (reference sequence). The CDR3 is 14 residues long. Sequenced by immunoSEQ multiplex PCR; TCRdb stores in-frame clones only, minus some. Here the sample spans about 49,000 clones, more than 90% being singletons. The TCR was taken from an adult with tuberculosis. The chain joins TRBV5-4 to TRBJ2-5, with 8 positions matching TRBD1. The sequenced sample was PBMCs, obtained at tuberculosis diagnosis. CDR3 coding DNA: TGTGCCATACCTATTAGGGACAGGACGGAGACCCAGTACTTC. This codes for CAIPIRDRTETQYF.